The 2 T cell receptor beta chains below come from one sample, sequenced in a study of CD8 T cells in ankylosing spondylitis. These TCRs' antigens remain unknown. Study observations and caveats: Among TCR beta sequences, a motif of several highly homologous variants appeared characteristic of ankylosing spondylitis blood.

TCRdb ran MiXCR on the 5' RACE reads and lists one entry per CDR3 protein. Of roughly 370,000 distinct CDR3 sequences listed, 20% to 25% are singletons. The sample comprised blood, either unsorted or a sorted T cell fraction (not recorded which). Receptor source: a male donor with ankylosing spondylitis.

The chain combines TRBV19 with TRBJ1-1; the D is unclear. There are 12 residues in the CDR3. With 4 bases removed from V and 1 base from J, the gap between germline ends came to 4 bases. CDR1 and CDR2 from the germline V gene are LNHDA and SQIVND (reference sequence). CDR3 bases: TGTGCCAGTAGTAGGTGGAACACTGAAGCTTTCTTT. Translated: CASSRWNTEAFF.

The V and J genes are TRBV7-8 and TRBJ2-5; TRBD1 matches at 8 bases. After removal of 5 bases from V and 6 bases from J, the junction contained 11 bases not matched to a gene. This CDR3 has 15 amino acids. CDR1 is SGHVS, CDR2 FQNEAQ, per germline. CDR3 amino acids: CASSHRTGTGKTQYF. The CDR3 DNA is TGTGCCAGCAGCCATCGGACAGGGACGGGGAAGACCCAGTACTTC. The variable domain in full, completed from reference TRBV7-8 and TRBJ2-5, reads GAGVSQSPRYKVAKRGQDVALRCDPISGHVSLFWYQQALGQGPEFLTYFQNEAQLDKSGLPSDRFFAERPEGSVSTLKIQRTQQEDSAVYLCASSHRTGTGKTQYFGPGTRLLVL.